These 25 T cell receptor beta chains originate from one sample sequenced in a study of T cells in Graves' hyperthyroidism and ophthalmopathy. Amplification of TCR beta CDR3 regions was performed using RNA transcripts as template. A set of HTBI primers served as the primers for a first-round RT-PCR of the TCR CDR3. MiXCR, applied by TCRdb to the multiplex PCR reads, yields one record per CDR3 protein. Of approximately 560,000 distinct CDR3 sequences listed, less than 20% were seen once; the top ten hold around 6.6%. The sequenced sample consisted of blood. The receptors derive from a woman aged 25 to 39 with Graves' hyperthyroidism.

In its sample, this clonotype was seen many times. The chain joins TRBV28 to TRBJ1-4; TRBD1 aligns across 9 bases. The CDR3 spans 16 residues. V shed 2 bases, J shed 4 bases, and the junction held 5 bases outside the gene matches. CDR1 MDHEN and CDR2 SYDVKM come from the germline V gene. The CDR3 here is CASSLTVTGGNEKLFF. As DNA, the CDR3 is TGTGCCAGCAGTTTAACCGTGACAGGGGGTAATGAAAAACTGTTTTTT.

This clonotype was observed at least ten times. This rearrangement joins TRBV5-5 to TRBJ2-1, with D maybe TRBD2 (9 bases). The CDR3 consists of 18 residues. Between the trimmed V and J ends, which lost 1 base and 8 bases, there was a span of 25 bases. The V gene's germline CDR1 is SGHKS and CDR2 YYEKEE (reference sequence). Here the CDR3 DNA reads TGTGCCAGCAGCTTGTTGCCTAGCGGGACAGGTGTTTTCGATGAGCAGTTCTTC. It specifies CASSLLPSGTGVFDEQFF.

This clonotype was counted ten times or more. V is TRBV27 and J is TRBJ2-7; 7 bases line up with TRBD1. The V gene's germline CDR1 is MNHEY and CDR2 SMNVEV (reference sequence). V shed 6 bases and J 5 bases; nucleotides not matched to a gene: 7. The CDR3 sequence is 13 residues long. CDR3 DNA sequence: TGTGCCAGCAGCAAATCGACAGGGAACGAGCAGTACTTC. Its protein is CASSKSTGNEQYF.

The chain carries TRBV9 and TRBJ2-2, with D perhaps matching TRBD1 (6 bases). CDR1 is SGDLS and CDR2 is YYNGEE in the germline V gene. V dropped 0 bases and J dropped 6 bases, with 6 bases sitting between them. This CDR3 comprises 13 residues. As DNA, the CDR3 is TGTGCCAGCAGCGTAGAGGGGGCCGGGGAGCTGTTTTTT. This sequence encodes CASSVEGAGELFF.

This chain links TRBV18 with TRBJ1-3, with 9 bases that match TRBD1. The CDR3 length is 16 residues. Germline loops: CDR1 KGHSH, CDR2 LQKENI. Germline trimming cut 4 bases from V and 2 bases from J; bases unmatched to any gene: 6. CDR3 sequence reads: CASSRRDRVPGNTIYF. In DNA, the CDR3 is TGTGCCAGCTCACGCCGGGACAGGGTCCCTGGAAACACCATATATTTT.

This clonotype was seen once. The chain couples TRBV6-1 to TRBJ2-7, with 9 positions matching TRBD1. CDR1 and CDR2 from the germline V gene are MNHNS and SASEGT. J gave up 6 bases and V 7 bases, and 10 bases lay outside the gene matches. There are 14 residues in the CDR3. CDR3 region: CASIDGQGSSEQYF. The CDR3 DNA reads TGTGCCAGCATCGACGGACAGGGGAGTTCCGAGCAGTACTTC.

V usage is TRBV7-9 and J usage is TRBJ1-2, with TRBD1 identical over 8 bases. The CDR3 runs to 13 residues. With V trimmed by 5 bases and J by 6 bases, 5 bases remained unmatched. CDR1 is SEHNR and CDR2 is FQNEAQ in the germline V gene (reference sequence). Here the CDR3 DNA reads TGTGCCAGCAGCGATCAGGGGGCTCATGGCTACACCTTC. The encoded protein is CASSDQGAHGYTF.

The gene calls are TRBV27 and TRBJ2-4; weak D call: TRBD1 (5 bases). The germline V and J ends were trimmed by 5 bases and 0 bases, with 11 bases remaining between them. The CDR3 consists of 15 residues. Germline-derived CDR1 and CDR2 are MNHEY and SMNVEV (reference sequence). CDR3 in DNA: TGTGCCAGCAGTGACAGTGCCCTAGCCAAAAACATTCAGTACTTC. Residues: CASSDSALAKNIQYF.

This clonotype was detected ten times or more. The chain links TRBV5-1 to TRBJ1-2; D perhaps matches TRBD1 (5 bases). V gave up 0 bases and J gave up 4 bases, with 10 bases separating them. Germline V lookup: CDR1 SGHRS, CDR2 YFSETQ. The CDR3 has 14 amino acids. CDR3 sequence reads: CASSLEGSGYGYTF. The CDR3 DNA reads TGCGCCAGCAGCTTGGAGGGGTCTGGCTATGGCTACACCTTC.

This clonotype was seen a handful of times. The CDR3 coding sequence is TGTGCCAGCAGTTCATTTTTTGGGGCGGGAGGGTCCTACGAGCAGTACTTC. Protein product: CASSSFFGAGGSYEQYF. The chain employs TRBV27 and TRBJ2-7; the match to TRBD2 covers 9 bases. V lost 4 bases and J lost 1; bases outside the gene matches: 11. The CDR3 is 17 amino acids. The germline CDR1 and CDR2 sequences are MNHEY and SMNVEV (reference sequence).

This clonotype was picked up many times. In DNA, the CDR3 is TGTGCCACCAGCTCACCGACTAGCGGGAGGGCAGGGAATGAGCAGTTCTTC. Protein sequence: CATSSPTSGRAGNEQFF. The V gene is TRBV15, the J gene TRBJ2-1, with 14 positions matching TRBD2. CDR1 is LNHNV and CDR2 is YYDKDF in the germline V gene (reference sequence). The CDR3 loop spans 17 amino acids. V was clipped by 5 bases and J by 7 bases; unmatched bases: 10.

This clonotype was seen repeatedly, ten times or more. The J gene is TRBJ2-7, the V gene TRBV27; D is unclear. The CDR3 loop spans 15 amino acids. With 8 bases removed from V and 2 bases from J, the gap between germline ends came to 19 bases. The germline gives CDR1 MNHEY, CDR2 SMNVEV (reference sequence). CDR3 region: CASSPRAKTTYEQYF. The CDR3, as DNA: TGTGCCAGCTCCCCTCGGGCCAAAACAACCTACGAGCAGTACTTC.

In this sample, this clonotype turned up a few times. The chain recombines TRBV10-3 with TRBJ2-7; 9 bases are a match to TRBD1. Unmatched junction bases numbered 7, after V lost 5 bases and J lost 5 bases. CDR3 length equals 14 residues. In germline, CDR1 is ENHRY, CDR2 SYGVKD. CDR3 DNA sequence: TGTGCCATCAGTTCGGGACAGGGCGCCCACGAGCAGTACTTC. This codes for CAISSGQGAHEQYF.

This clonotype was picked up many times. The chain uses TRBV20-1 and TRBJ2-3, with 14 bases identical to TRBD2. Germline trimming cut 4 bases from V and 0 bases from J; bases unmatched to any gene: 3. CDR1 and CDR2 from the germline V gene are DFQATT and SNEGSKA (reference sequence). CDR3 length equals 16 residues. The CDR3, as DNA: TGCAGTGCTAAAGGGACTAGCGGGGGTAGCACAGATACGCAGTATTTT. Amino acids: CSAKGTSGGSTDTQYF.

The chain employs TRBV9 and TRBJ1-1, with D hard to call. Germline CDR1 is SGDLS and CDR2 is YYNGEE. The V and J ends lost 0 bases and 1 base respectively, with 10 bases between them. The CDR3 is 15 residues long. CDR3 coding DNA: TGTGCCAGCAGCGTAGGAATGACTGAGAACACTGAAGCTTTCTTT. Translated: CASSVGMTENTEAFF.

This clonotype occurred many times. V gene TRBV5-1 combines with J gene TRBJ2-1; possible D gene TRBD2, 6 bases. The CDR3 consists of 15 residues. V lost 4 bases, J lost 4 bases, and 15 bases lay in between. Germline CDR1 is SGHRS and CDR2 is YFSETQ. DNA for the CDR3: TGCGCCAGCAGCGACCTCGCTAGCGAGTACAATGAGCAGTTCTTC. Encoded protein: CASSDLASEYNEQFF.

The genes are TRBV6-5 and TRBJ2-1; TRBD1 aligns across 8 bases. The junction had 6 bases not matched to a gene; V was cut back by 2 bases and J by 6 bases. The germline CDR1 and CDR2 sequences are MNHEY and SVGAGI. The CDR3 runs 15 residues. CDR3 in amino acids: CASSYGQGAFNEQFF. DNA of the CDR3: TGTGCCAGCAGTTACGGTCAGGGGGCTTTCAATGAGCAGTTCTTC.

J is TRBJ2-1 and V is TRBV4-3; the D is unclear. Trimming took off 0 bases at V and 4 bases at J, with 10 bases between the two ends. This CDR3 region has 15 residues. The germline CDR1 and CDR2 sequences are LGHNA and YSLEER. The CDR3 sequence: CASSQDPRNYNEQFF. The CDR3 nucleotides read TGCGCCAGCAGCCAAGACCCCCGGAATTACAATGAGCAGTTCTTC.

The table lists this clonotype with a few counts. CDR3 protein: CASSFWGNQPQHF. The DNA for the CDR3 is TGTGCCAGCAGCTTTTGGGGAAATCAGCCCCAGCATTTT. The rearrangement links TRBV7-2 to TRBJ1-5; the D is unclear. Looked up from germline, CDR1 is SGHTA and CDR2 is FQGNSA. Trimming took 3 bases from V and 4 from J, leaving 7 bases between them. This CDR3 has 13 amino acids.

There are many counts of this clonotype. The rearrangement joins TRBV6-5 to TRBJ1-2; D perhaps matches TRBD1 (5 bases). V lost 0 bases and J 5 bases, leaving 13 bases between the germline ends. The germline V gene has CDR1 MNHEY and CDR2 SVGAGI. This CDR3 comprises 15 residues. The CDR3 DNA reads TGTGCCAGCAGTTACTCGACGGGCGGGGGATATGGCTACACCTTC. Protein sequence: CASSYSTGGGYGYTF.

At least ten counts were recorded for this clonotype. J is TRBJ2-7 and V is TRBV6-2 or TRBV6-3; D may be TRBD2 (5 bases). Trimming shortened V by 7 bases and J by 3 bases, and 13 bases separated the two germline ends. The CDR3 runs 13 residues. Per the germline V gene, CDR1 is MNHEY and CDR2 is SVGEGT. The CDR3 sequence is CASIIPGIYEQYF. The CDR3 DNA reads as TGTGCCAGCATCATCCCGGGGATCTACGAGCAGTACTTC.

This clonotype showed up many times. The chain couples TRBV29-1 to TRBJ1-1; the D is unclear. Deletions cut 4 bases from V and 1 base from J, with 13 bases between. The CDR3 runs 14 residues. The germline V gene has CDR1 SQVTM and CDR2 ANQGSEA. This chain's CDR3 is CSVVVYGGNTEAFF. In DNA form, the CDR3 reads TGCAGCGTTGTTGTCTACGGAGGGAACACTGAAGCTTTCTTT.

This clonotype was seen ten or more times. J is TRBJ1-1 and V is TRBV5-1; weak D call: TRBD1 (5 bases). This CDR3 spans 15 amino acids. V lost 4 bases, J lost 6 bases, and 19 bases lay in between. The germline V gene encodes CDR1 SGHRS and CDR2 YFSETQ. For the CDR3, the DNA is TGCGCCAGCAGCCGCAGGTATACAGGTGGGCCTGAAGCTTTCTTT. Encoded protein: CASSRRYTGGPEAFF.

This clonotype was observed at least ten times. The rearrangement uses TRBV12-3 or TRBV12-4 and TRBJ1-2; 12 bases match TRBD1. J lost 5 bases, V lost 3 bases, and 7 bases had no gene match. The CDR3 runs 16 residues. CDR3: CASSLAGTGGSYGYTF. Here the CDR3 DNA reads TGTGCCAGCAGTTTGGCTGGGACAGGGGGCTCTTATGGCTACACCTTC.

This clonotype occurred many times. V and J are TRBV12-3 or TRBV12-4 and TRBJ2-1, with a possible D match to TRBD2 (5 bases). The CDR3 runs 17 residues. V lost 4 bases and J 0 bases, leaving 16 bases between the germline ends. The CDR3 loop is CASSSGLSLSSYNEQFF. The CDR3 DNA follows: TGTGCCAGCAGTTCAGGACTGTCCCTAAGCTCCTACAATGAGCAGTTCTTC.